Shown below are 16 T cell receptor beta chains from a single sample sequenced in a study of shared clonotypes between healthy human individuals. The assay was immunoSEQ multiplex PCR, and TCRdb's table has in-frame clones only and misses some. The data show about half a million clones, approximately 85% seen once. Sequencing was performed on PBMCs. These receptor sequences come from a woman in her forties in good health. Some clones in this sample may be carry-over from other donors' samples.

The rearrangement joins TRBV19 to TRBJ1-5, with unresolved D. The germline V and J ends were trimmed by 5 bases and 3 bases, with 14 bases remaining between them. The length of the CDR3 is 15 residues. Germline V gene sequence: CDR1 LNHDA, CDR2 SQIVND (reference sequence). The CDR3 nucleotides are TGTGCCAGTAGTTCACTACACCTCGCCAATCAGCCCCAGCATTTT. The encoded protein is CASSSLHLANQPQHF.

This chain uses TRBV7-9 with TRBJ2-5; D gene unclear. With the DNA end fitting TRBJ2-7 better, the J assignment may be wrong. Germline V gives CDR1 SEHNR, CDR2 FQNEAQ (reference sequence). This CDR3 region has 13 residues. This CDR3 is CASSYTRNYEQYF. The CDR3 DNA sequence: TGTGCCAGCAGCTATACTCGAAACTACGAGCAGTACTTC.

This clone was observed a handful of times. CDR3 bases: TGCGCCAGCAGCCCGGGACAGATGAATCAGCCCCAGCATTTT. This codes for CASSPGQMNQPQHF. The chain uses TRBV5-1 and TRBJ1-5, with TRBD1 matching 7 bases. CDR3 size: 14 residues. Germline lookup yields CDR1 SGHRS and CDR2 YFSETQ. The trim removed 4 bases at V and 4 bases at J, leaving 5 bases unmatched.

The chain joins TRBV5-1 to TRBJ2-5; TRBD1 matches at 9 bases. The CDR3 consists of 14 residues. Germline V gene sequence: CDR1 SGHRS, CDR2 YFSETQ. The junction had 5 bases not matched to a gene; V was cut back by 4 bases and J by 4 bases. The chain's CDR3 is CASSPGGQGETQYF. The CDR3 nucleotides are TGCGCCAGCAGCCCGGGGGGACAGGGAGAGACCCAGTACTTC.

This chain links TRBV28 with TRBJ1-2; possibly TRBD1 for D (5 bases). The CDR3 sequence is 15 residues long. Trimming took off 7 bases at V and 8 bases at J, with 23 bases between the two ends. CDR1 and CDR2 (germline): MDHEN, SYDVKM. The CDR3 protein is CASIHGTAKLGGYTF. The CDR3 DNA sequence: TGTGCCAGCATCCACGGGACGGCCAAGCTCGGGGGCTACACCTTC.

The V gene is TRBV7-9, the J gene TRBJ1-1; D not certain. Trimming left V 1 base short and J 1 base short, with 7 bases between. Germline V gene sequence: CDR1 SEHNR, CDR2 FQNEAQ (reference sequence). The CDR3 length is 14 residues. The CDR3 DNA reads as TGTGCCAGCAGCTTAGGTCGAGGGAACACTGAAGCTTTCTTT. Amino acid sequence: CASSLGRGNTEAFF.

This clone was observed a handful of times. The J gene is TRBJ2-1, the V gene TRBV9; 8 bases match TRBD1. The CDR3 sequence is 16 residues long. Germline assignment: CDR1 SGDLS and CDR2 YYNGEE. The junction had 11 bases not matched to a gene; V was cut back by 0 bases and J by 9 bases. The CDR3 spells CASSVGGRTGLFEQFF. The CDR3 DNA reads TGTGCCAGCAGCGTAGGTGGTAGGACAGGGCTTTTTGAGCAGTTCTTC. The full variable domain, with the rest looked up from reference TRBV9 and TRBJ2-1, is DSGVTQTPKHLITATGQRVTLRCSPRSGDLSVYWYQQSLDQGLQFLIQYYNGEERAKGNILERFSAQQFPDLHSELNLSSLELGDSALYFCASSVGGRTGLFEQFFGPGTRLTVL.

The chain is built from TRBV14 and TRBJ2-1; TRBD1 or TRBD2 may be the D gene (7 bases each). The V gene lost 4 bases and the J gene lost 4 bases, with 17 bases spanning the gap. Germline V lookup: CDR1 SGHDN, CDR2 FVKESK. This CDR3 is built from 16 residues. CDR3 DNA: TGTGCCAGCAGCCCCCGGGCAGGGGGGGAGTACAATGAGCAGTTCTTC. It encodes CASSPRAGGEYNEQFF.

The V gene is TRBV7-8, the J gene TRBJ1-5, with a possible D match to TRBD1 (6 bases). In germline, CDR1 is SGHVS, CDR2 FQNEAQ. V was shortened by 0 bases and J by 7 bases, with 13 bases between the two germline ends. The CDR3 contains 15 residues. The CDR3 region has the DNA TGTGCCAGCAGCTTAGCGGGGGGGCTATTCCAGCCCCAGCATTTT. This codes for CASSLAGGLFQPQHF.

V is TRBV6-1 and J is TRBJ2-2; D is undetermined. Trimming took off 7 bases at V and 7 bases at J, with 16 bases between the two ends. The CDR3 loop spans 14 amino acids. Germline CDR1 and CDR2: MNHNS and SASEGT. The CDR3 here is CASIARYHDGELFF. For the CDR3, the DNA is TGTGCCAGCATCGCCAGGTATCACGACGGGGAGCTGTTTTTT.

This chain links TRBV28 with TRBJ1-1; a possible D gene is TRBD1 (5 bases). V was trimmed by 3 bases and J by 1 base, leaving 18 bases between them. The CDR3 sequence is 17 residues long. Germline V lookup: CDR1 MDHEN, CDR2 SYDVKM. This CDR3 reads CASSFGQGGRRNTEAFF. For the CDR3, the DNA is TGTGCCAGCAGTTTCGGTCAGGGAGGAAGACGGAACACTGAAGCTTTCTTT.

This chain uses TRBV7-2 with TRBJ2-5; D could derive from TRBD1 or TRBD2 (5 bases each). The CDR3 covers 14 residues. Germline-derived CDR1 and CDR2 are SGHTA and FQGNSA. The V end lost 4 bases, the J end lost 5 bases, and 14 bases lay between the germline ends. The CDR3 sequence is CASSSGTWWETQYF. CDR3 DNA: TGTGCCAGCAGCTCCGGGACCTGGTGGGAGACCCAGTACTTC.

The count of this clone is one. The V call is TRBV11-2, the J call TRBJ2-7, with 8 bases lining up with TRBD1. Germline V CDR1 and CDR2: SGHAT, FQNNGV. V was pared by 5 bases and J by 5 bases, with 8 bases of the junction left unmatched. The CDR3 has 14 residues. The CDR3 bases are TGTGCCAGCAGCCCGGACAGGGTCAGTCACGAGCAGTACTTC. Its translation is CASSPDRVSHEQYF.

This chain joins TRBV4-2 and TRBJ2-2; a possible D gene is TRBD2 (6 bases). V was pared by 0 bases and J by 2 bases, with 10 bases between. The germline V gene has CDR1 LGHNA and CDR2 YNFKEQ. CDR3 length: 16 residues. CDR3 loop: CASSQEVSGNTGELFF. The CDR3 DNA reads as TGTGCCAGCAGCCAAGAGGTTAGCGGAAACACCGGGGAGCTGTTTTTT.

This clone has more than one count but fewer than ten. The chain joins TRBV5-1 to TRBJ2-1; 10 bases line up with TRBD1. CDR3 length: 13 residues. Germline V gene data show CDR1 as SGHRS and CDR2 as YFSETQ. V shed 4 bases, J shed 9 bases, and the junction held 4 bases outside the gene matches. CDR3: CASSLTGGSEQFF. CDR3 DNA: TGCGCCAGCAGCCTGACAGGGGGCAGTGAGCAGTTCTTC. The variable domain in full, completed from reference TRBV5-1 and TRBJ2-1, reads KAGVTQTPRYLIKTRGQQVTLSCSPISGHRSVSWYQQTPGQGLQFLFEYFSETQRNKGNFPGRFSGRQFSNSRSEMNVSTLELGDSALYLCASSLTGGSEQFFGPGTRLTVL.

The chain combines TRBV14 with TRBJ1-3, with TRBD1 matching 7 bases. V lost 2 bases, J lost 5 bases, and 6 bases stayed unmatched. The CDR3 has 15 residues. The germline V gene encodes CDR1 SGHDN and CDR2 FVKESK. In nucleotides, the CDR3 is TGTGCCAGCAGCCAAAACAGGGGAGGACGAAACACCATATATTTT. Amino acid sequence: CASSQNRGGRNTIYF.